This TCR beta chain was retrieved from a study of blood T cell repertoires in COVID-19. Authors' data handling: Amplification of reference gene primers was used by the study to estimate nucleated cell counts. Using immunoSEQ multiplex PCR, the repertoire was profiled, and TCRdb retains in-frame clones only, with some absent. V and J calls and clone size are as listed in that table; D and trimming were resolved from the DNA. The data hold a few hundred thousand clones, with 75% to 90% observed a single time. Losses at the gene ends were 2 bases for V and 9 bases for J; bases not matched to a gene: 5. Germline CDR1 reads SGHDT; CDR2 reads YYEEEE. The CDR3 runs to 13 residues.

This receptor was taken from a man aged 18 to 30 with active or convalescent COVID-19. The chain uses TRBV5-6 and TRBJ2-1; 7 bases agree with TRBD2. The sample comprised peripheral blood. CDR3 nucleotides: TGTGCCAGCAGCTTCGACCGGGGGGTTGAGCAGTTCTTC. It specifies CASSFDRGVEQFF.